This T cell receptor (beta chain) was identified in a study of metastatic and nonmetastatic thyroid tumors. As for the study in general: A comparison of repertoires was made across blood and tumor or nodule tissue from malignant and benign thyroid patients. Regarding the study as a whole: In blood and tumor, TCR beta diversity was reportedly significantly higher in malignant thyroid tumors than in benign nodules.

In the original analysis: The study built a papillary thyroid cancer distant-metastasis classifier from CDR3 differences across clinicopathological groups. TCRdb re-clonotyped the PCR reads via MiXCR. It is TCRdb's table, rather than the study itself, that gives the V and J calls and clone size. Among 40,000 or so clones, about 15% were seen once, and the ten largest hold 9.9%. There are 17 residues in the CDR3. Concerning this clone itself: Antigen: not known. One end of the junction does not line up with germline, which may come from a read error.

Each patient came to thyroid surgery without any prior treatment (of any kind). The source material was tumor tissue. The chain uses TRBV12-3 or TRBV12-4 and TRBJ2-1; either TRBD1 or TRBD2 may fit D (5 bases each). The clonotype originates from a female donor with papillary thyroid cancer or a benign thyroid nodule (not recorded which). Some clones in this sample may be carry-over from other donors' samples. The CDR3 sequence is CAISFVVGVAGYNEQFF. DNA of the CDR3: TGTGCCATCAGTTTTGTTGTGGGGGTCGCCGGGTACAATGAGCAGTTCTTC.